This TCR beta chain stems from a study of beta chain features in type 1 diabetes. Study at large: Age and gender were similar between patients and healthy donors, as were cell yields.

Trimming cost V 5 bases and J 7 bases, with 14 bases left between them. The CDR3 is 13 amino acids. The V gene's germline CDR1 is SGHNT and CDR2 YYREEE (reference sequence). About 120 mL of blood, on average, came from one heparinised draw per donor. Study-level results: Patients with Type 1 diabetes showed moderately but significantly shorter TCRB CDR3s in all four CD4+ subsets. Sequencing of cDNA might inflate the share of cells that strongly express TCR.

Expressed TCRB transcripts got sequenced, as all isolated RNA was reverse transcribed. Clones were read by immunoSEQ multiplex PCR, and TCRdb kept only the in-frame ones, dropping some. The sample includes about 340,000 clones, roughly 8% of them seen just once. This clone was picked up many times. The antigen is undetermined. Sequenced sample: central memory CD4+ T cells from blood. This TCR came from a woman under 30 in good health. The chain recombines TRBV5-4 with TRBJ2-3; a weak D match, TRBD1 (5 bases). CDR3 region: CASRAPGANTQYF. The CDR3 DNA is TGTGCCAGCAGGGCACCTGGGGCAAATACGCAGTATTTT.